The clone carrying this TCR beta chain was seen many times. Its antigen is as yet unknown. This record comes from a study of T cells in Graves' hyperthyroidism and ophthalmopathy. Study-wide findings and caveats: Ophthalmopathy onset followed model prediction by a median approximately seven months.

Trimming took 6 bases from V and 4 from J, leaving 13 bases between them. This CDR3 has 13 residues. Germline lookup yields CDR1 DFQATT and CDR2 SNEGSKA (reference sequence). Researchers took RNA transcripts and amplified the TCR beta CDR3 regions from them. The HTBI primer set drove a first-round RT-PCR of the TCR CDR3. Using its own MiXCR run on the multiplex PCR reads, TCRdb lists one record per CDR3 protein. The sample has hundreds of thousands of distinct CDR3 sequences; roughly 32% are singletons. Sequencing was done on a sample of blood. The chain is built from TRBV20-1 and TRBJ1-5; D is unresolved. This TCR derives from a woman aged 40 to 50 with Graves' hyperthyroidism. The CDR3 region is CSATLTGNQPQHF. CDR3 nucleotide sequence: TGCAGTGCGACGCTAACTGGGAATCAGCCCCAGCATTTT.